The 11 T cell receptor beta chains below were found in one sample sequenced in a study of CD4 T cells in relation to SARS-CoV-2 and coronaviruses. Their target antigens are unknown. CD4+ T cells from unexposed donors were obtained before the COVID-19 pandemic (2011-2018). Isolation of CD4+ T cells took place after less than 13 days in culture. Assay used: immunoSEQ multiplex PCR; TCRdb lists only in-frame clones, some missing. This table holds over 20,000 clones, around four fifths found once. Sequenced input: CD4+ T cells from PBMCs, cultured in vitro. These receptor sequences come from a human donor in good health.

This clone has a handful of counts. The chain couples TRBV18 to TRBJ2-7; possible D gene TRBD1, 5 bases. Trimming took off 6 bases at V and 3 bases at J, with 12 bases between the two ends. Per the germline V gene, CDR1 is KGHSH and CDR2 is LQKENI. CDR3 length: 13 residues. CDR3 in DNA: TGTGCCAGCTCCCCAGGGTCAGACTACGAGCAGTACTTC. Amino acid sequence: CASSPGSDYEQYF.

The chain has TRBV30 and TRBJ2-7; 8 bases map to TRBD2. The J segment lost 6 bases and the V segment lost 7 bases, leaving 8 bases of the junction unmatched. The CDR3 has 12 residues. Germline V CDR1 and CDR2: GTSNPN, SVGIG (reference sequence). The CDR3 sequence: CASGGGLREQYF. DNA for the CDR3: TGTGCCTCGGGAGGGGGGTTACGCGAGCAGTACTTC.

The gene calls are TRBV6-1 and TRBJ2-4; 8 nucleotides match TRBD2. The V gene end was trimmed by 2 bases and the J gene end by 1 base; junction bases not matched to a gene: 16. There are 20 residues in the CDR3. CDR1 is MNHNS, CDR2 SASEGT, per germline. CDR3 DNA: TGTGCCAGCAGTGAATGGACCATCGTAGCGGGGAAGGGGGCCAAAAACATTCAGTACTTC. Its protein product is CASSEWTIVAGKGAKNIQYF.

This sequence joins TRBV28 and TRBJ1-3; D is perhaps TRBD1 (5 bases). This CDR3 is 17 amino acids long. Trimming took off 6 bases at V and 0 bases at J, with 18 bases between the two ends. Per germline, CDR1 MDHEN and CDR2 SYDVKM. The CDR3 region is CASSEPGGTSSGNTIYF. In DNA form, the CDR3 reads TGTGCCAGCAGCGAGCCGGGGGGAACGAGCTCTGGAAACACCATATATTTT.

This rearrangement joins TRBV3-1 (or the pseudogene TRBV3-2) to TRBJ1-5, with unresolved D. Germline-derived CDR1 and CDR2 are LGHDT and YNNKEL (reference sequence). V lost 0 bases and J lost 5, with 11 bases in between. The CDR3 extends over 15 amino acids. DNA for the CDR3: TGTGCCAGCAGCCAAGATTCGGCAGTGGATCAGCCCCAGCATTTT. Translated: CASSQDSAVDQPQHF.

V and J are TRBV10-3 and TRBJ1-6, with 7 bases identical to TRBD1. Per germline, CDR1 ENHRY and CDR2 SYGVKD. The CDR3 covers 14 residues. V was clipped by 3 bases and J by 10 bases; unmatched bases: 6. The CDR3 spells CAISETGDRSPLHF. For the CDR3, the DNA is TGTGCCATCAGTGAAACAGGGGATCGGTCACCCCTCCACTTT.

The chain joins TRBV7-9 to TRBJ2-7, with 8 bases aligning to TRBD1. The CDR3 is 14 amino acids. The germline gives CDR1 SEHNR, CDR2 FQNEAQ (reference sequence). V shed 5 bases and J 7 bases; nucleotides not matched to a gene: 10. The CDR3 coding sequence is TGTGCCAGCAGCCGACTTCAGGGGGCTGGTGAGCAGTACTTC. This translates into CASSRLQGAGEQYF.

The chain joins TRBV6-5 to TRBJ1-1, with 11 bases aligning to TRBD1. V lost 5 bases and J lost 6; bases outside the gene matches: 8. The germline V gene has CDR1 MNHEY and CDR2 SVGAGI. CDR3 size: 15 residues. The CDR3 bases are TGTGCCAGCAGTACCCGGACAGGGGGCTTCTCTGAAGCTTTCTTT. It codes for CASSTRTGGFSEAFF.

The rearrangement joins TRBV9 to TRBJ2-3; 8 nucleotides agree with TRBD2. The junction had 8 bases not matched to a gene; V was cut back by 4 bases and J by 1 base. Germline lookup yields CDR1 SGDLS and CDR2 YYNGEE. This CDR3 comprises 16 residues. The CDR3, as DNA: TGTGCCAGCAGCACGGGGGGGACAACGGGCACAGATACGCAGTATTTT. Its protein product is CASSTGGTTGTDTQYF.

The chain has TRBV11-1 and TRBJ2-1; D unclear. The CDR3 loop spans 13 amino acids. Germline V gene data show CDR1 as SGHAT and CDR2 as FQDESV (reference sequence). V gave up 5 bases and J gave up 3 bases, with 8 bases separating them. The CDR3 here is CASSTGFYNEQFF. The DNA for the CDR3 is TGTGCCAGCAGCACGGGCTTCTACAATGAGCAGTTCTTC.

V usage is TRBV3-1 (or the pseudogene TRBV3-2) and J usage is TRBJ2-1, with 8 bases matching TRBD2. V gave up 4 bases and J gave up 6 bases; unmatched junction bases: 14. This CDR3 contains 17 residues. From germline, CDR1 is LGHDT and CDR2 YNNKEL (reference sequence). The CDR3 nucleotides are TGTGCCAGCAGCCCTTTAGCGGGATCCCCTTCGGGCAATGAGCAGTTCTTC. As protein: CASSPLAGSPSGNEQFF.